Listed below are T cell receptor beta chains from one sample, sequenced in a study of blood T cell repertoires in COVID-19. TCRdb keeps only in-frame clones here, not all; method: immunoSEQ multiplex PCR. The sample comprises 25,000 to 35,000 clones, more than 70% of which are singletons, and 7% to 8.5% rests with the top ten. Sequencing used peripheral blood. The origin of the receptors is a human donor in a cohort sampled during active COVID-19. CDR3s include the opening cysteine and the closing phenylalanine or tryptophan. A D gene is named only where the DNA matches it firmly. Part of the rows lack a size; the others show once, few, many or a class for expanded clones.

V gene: TRBV6-5
clone size: NA
D gene: TRBD2
J gene: TRBJ2-7
CDR3 protein: CASSSLLAGIYEQYF
CDR3 DNA: TGTGCCAGCAGCTCCTTGCTAGCGGGGATATACGAGCAGTACTTC

V gene: TRBV7-3
clone size: NA
D gene: NA
J gene: TRBJ1-1
CDR3 protein: CASSLMAGNTEAFF
CDR3 DNA: TGTGCCAGCAGCTTAATGGCAGGGAACACTGAAGCTTTCTTT

V gene: TRBV14
clone size: once
D gene: NA
J gene: TRBJ2-3
CDR3 protein: CASSLRGRAGQATDTQYF
CDR3 DNA: TGTGCCAGCAGCCTCAGGGGCCGGGCGGGTCAAGCCACAGATACGCAGTATTTT

V gene: TRBV6-1
clone size: NA
D gene: TRBD1
J gene: TRBJ2-3
CDR3 protein: CASSEQGAEDTQYF
CDR3 DNA: TGTGCCAGCAGTGAACAGGGGGCTGAAGATACGCAGTATTTT

V gene: TRBV2
clone size: NA
D gene: NA
J gene: TRBJ2-3
CDR3 protein: CASTLMPGLTTDTQYF
CDR3 DNA: TGTGCCAGCACCCTGATGCCGGGACTCACCACAGATACGCAGTATTTT

V gene: TRBV5-1
clone size: NA
D gene: NA
J gene: TRBJ2-2
CDR3 protein: CASSFHRDATGELFF
CDR3 DNA: TGCGCCAGCAGCTTCCACAGGGATGCCACCGGGGAGCTGTTTTTT

V gene: TRBV2
clone size: medium-sized
D gene: TRBD1
J gene: TRBJ1-5
CDR3 protein: CASSDQGGNQPQHF
CDR3 DNA: TGTGCCAGCTCCGATCAGGGGGGCAATCAGCCCCAGCATTTT

V gene: TRBV27
clone size: NA
D gene: TRBD1
J gene: TRBJ1-6
CDR3 protein: CASSAGTGGGNSPLHF
CDR3 DNA: TGTGCCAGCAGTGCCGGGACAGGGGGTGGTAATTCACCCCTCCACTTT

V gene: TRBV12-5
clone size: NA
D gene: NA
J gene: TRBJ2-1
CDR3 protein: CASGLQLRGTNEQFF
CDR3 DNA: TGTGCTAGTGGTTTACAGCTCCGGGGAACCAATGAGCAGTTCTTC

V gene: TRBV13
clone size: NA
D gene: NA
J gene: TRBJ1-3
CDR3 protein: CASSLGQGRGNTIYF
CDR3 DNA: TGTGCCAGCAGCTTAGGACAGGGACGTGGAAACACCATATATTTT

V gene: TRBV11-2
clone size: NA
D gene: TRBD1
J gene: TRBJ2-1
CDR3 protein: CASSTQGAVKHEQFF
CDR3 DNA: TGTGCCAGCAGCACACAGGGGGCGGTTAAGCATGAGCAGTTCTTC

V gene: TRBV7-3
clone size: NA
D gene: TRBD1
J gene: TRBJ2-2
CDR3 protein: CASSPSRGLNTGELFF
CDR3 DNA: TGTGCCAGCAGCCCGTCCAGGGGGCTGAACACCGGGGAGCTGTTTTTT

V gene: TRBV24-1
clone size: once
D gene: NA
J gene: TRBJ1-2
CDR3 protein: CATSDLEGRRGYTF
CDR3 DNA: TGTGCCACCAGTGATTTGGAGGGTAGACGCGGCTACACCTTC

V gene: TRBV6-5
clone size: NA
D gene: NA
J gene: TRBJ2-7
CDR3 protein: CASSYSEAGYYEQYF
CDR3 DNA: TGTGCCAGCAGTTACTCGGAGGCGGGATACTACGAGCAGTACTTC

V gene: TRBV3-1/TRBV3-2
clone size: NA
D gene: TRBD2
J gene: TRBJ2-7
CDR3 protein: CASSTGLAGYEQYF
CDR3 DNA: TGTGCCAGCAGCACCGGACTAGCTGGGTACGAGCAGTACTTC

V gene: TRBV30
clone size: NA
D gene: TRBD2
J gene: TRBJ2-1
CDR3 protein: CAWLPWEGFNEQFF
CDR3 DNA: TGTGCCTGGCTACCCTGGGAGGGATTTAATGAGCAGTTCTTC

V gene: TRBV18
clone size: NA
D gene: NA
J gene: TRBJ2-1
CDR3 protein: CASSPGGSYNEQFF
CDR3 DNA: TGTGCCAGCTCACCAGGGGGGAGCTACAATGAGCAGTTCTTC

V gene: TRBV19
clone size: NA
D gene: TRBD1
J gene: TRBJ2-5
CDR3 protein: CATRDSLVETQYF
CDR3 DNA: TGTGCCACTCGGGACAGCTTGGTAGAGACCCAGTACTTC

V gene: TRBV28
clone size: few
D gene: TRBD1
J gene: TRBJ2-1
CDR3 protein: CASSWGTGANEQFF
CDR3 DNA: TGTGCCAGCAGTTGGGGGACAGGGGCCAATGAGCAGTTCTTC

V gene: TRBV5-4
clone size: NA
D gene: TRBD1
J gene: TRBJ2-3
CDR3 protein: CASSSKGAENTDTQYF
CDR3 DNA: TGTGCCAGCAGCTCGAAGGGGGCAGAAAACACAGATACGCAGTATTTT

V gene: TRBV12-3/TRBV12-4
clone size: once
D gene: NA
J gene: TRBJ1-1
CDR3 protein: CASRSETEAFF
CDR3 DNA: TGTGCCAGTAGATCCGAAACTGAAGCTTTCTTT

V gene: TRBV7-9
clone size: NA
D gene: NA
J gene: TRBJ1-1
CDR3 protein: CASYLGGNTEAFF
CDR3 DNA: TGTGCCAGCTACCTCGGGGGGAACACTGAAGCTTTCTTT

V gene: TRBV18
clone size: NA
D gene: NA
J gene: TRBJ2-1
CDR3 protein: CASSSGLNNEQFF
CDR3 DNA: TGTGCCAGCTCATCGGGACTTAACAATGAGCAGTTCTTC

V gene: TRBV9
clone size: NA
D gene: TRBD2
J gene: TRBJ2-5
CDR3 protein: CASSAGTNTWGVETQYF
CDR3 DNA: TGTGCCAGCAGCGCCGGGACTAACACATGGGGGGTAGAGACCCAGTACTTC

V gene: TRBV28
clone size: once
D gene: NA
J gene: TRBJ1-1
CDR3 protein: CASSFTGNTEAFF
CDR3 DNA: TGTGCCAGCAGTTTTACAGGGAACACTGAAGCTTTCTTT

V gene: TRBV7-3
clone size: NA
D gene: NA
J gene: TRBJ2-2
CDR3 protein: CASSLGANTGELFF
CDR3 DNA: TGTGCCAGCAGCTTGGGGGCTAATACCGGGGAGCTGTTTTTT

V gene: TRBV4-1
clone size: NA
D gene: TRBD2
J gene: TRBJ2-3
CDR3 protein: CASSQDGGGDTDTQYF
CDR3 DNA: TGCGCCAGCAGCCAAGATGGCGGGGGGGACACAGATACGCAGTATTTT

V gene: TRBV10-1
clone size: NA
D gene: NA
J gene: TRBJ1-1
CDR3 protein: CASSEGGLRTEAFF
CDR3 DNA: TGCGCCAGCAGTGAAGGGGGATTGAGGACTGAAGCTTTCTTT

V gene: TRBV5-4
clone size: NA
D gene: NA
J gene: TRBJ1-2
CDR3 protein: CASSLAGTYYGYTF
CDR3 DNA: TGTGCCAGCAGCTTGGCCGGGACATACTATGGCTACACCTTC

V gene: TRBV2
clone size: NA
D gene: NA
J gene: TRBJ2-3
CDR3 protein: CASSEAYSTRRDTQYF
CDR3 DNA: TGTGCCAGCAGTGAAGCATATTCGACACGGAGGGATACGCAGTATTTT

V gene: TRBV5-5
clone size: NA
D gene: NA
J gene: TRBJ2-7
CDR3 protein: CASSPRLDEQYF
CDR3 DNA: TGTGCCAGCAGCCCTAGACTAGACGAGCAGTACTTC

V gene: TRBV5-1
clone size: NA
D gene: NA
J gene: TRBJ1-3
CDR3 protein: CASSFAGGFSGNTIYF
CDR3 DNA: TGCGCCAGCAGCTTTGCGGGGGGCTTCTCTGGAAACACCATATATTTT

V gene: TRBV25-1
clone size: NA
D gene: TRBD1
J gene: TRBJ1-2
CDR3 protein: CASKLTGTGDGYTF
CDR3 DNA: TGTGCCAGCAAGCTAACCGGGACAGGGGATGGCTACACCTTC

V gene: TRBV7-3
clone size: NA
D gene: NA
J gene: TRBJ1-6
CDR3 protein: CASSLGQNSPLHF
CDR3 DNA: TGTGCCAGCAGCTTAGGACAGAATTCACCCCTCCACTTT

V gene: TRBV21-1
clone size: NA
D gene: NA
J gene: TRBJ2-1
CDR3 protein: CASSKYRDRGRAEQFF
CDR3 DNA: TGTGCCAGCAGCAAATACCGGGACAGGGGCCGTGCTGAGCAGTTCTTC